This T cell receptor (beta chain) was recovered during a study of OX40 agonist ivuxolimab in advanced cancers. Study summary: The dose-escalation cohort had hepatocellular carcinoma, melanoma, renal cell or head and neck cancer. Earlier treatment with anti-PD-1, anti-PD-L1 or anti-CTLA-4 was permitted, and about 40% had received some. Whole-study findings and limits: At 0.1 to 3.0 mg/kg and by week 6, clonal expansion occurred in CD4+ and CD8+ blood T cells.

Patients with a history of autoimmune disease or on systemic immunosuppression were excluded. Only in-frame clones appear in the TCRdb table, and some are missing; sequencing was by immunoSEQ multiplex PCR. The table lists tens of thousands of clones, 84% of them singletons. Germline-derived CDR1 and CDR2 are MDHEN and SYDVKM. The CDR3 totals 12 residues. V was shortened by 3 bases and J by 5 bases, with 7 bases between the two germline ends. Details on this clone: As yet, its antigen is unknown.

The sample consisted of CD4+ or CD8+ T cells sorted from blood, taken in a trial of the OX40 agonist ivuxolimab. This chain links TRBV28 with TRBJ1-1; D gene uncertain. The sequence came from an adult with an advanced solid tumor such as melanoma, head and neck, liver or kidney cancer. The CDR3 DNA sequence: TGTGCCAGCAGTTTGGCTCGGACTGAAGCTTTCTTT. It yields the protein CASSLARTEAFF.